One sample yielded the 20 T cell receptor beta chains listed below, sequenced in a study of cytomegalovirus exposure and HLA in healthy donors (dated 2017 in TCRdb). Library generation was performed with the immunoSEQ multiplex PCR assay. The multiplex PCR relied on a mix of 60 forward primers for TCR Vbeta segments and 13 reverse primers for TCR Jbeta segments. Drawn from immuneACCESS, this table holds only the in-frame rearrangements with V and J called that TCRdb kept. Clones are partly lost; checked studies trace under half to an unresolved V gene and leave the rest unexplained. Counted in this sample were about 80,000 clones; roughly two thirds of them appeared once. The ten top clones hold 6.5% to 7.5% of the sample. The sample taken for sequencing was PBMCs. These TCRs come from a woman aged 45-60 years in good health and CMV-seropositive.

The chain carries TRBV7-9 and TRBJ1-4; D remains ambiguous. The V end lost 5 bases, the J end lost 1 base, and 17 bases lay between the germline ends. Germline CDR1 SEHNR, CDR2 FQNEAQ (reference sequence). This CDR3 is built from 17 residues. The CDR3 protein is CASSGGPEDRTNEKLFF. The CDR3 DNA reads TGTGCCAGCAGCGGAGGGCCCGAGGATAGAACTAATGAAAAACTGTTTTTT.

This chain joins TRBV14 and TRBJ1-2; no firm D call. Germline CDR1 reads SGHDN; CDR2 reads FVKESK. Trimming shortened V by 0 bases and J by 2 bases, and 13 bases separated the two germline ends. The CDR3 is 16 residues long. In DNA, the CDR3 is TGTGCCAGCAGCCAAGATCGTCGACACTCGAACTATGGCTACACCTTC. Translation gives CASSQDRRHSNYGYTF.

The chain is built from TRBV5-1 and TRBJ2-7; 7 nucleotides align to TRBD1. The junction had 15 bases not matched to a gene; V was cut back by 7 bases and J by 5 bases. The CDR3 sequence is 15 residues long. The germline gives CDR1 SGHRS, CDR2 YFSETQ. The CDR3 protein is CASHLGDREFDEQYF. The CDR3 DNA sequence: TGCGCCAGCCATTTGGGGGACAGAGAGTTCGACGAGCAGTACTTC.

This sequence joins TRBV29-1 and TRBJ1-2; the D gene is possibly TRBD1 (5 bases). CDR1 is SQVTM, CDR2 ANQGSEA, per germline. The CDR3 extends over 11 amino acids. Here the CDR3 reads CSVGTNGGYTF. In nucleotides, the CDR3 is TGCAGTGTAGGGACTAACGGTGGCTACACCTTC.

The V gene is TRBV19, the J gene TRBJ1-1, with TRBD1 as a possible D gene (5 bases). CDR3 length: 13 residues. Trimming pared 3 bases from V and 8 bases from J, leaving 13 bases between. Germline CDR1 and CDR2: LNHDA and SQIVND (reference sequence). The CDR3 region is CASSIGGVREAFF. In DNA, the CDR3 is TGTGCCAGTAGTATTGGAGGGGTTAGGGAAGCTTTCTTT.

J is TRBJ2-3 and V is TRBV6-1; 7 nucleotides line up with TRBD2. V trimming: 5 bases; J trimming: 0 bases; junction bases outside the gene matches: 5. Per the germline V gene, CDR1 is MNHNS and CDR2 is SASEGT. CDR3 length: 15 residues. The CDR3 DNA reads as TGTGCCAGCAGTCTAGCGGACTATAGCACAGATACGCAGTATTTT. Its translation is CASSLADYSTDTQYF.

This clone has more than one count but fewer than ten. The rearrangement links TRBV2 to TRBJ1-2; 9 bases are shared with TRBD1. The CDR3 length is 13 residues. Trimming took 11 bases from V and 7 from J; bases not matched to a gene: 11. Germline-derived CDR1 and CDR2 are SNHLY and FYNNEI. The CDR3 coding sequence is TGTGCCCGTCGACAGGGGGTGTTTCGTGGCTACACCTTC. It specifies CARRQGVFRGYTF.

The CDR3 DNA reads TGTGCCAGCACGGAGCGAGGAACGCAGTATTTT. This gives the protein CASTERGTQYF. The chain carries TRBV6-5 and TRBJ2-3; D uncertain. From germline, CDR1 is MNHEY and CDR2 SVGAGI. Trimming took off 7 bases at V and 9 bases at J, with 11 bases between the two ends. The CDR3 is made up of 11 amino acids.

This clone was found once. The CDR3 nucleotides are TGTGCCAGCAGTTTCTCGACAGGGGTAGCTTTCTTT. Translation: CASSFSTGVAFF. This sequence joins TRBV6-5 and TRBJ1-1; TRBD1 matches at 8 bases. This CDR3 is 12 amino acids long. CDR1 and CDR2 from the germline V gene are MNHEY and SVGAGI. V was pared by 4 bases and J by 10 bases, with 5 bases of the junction left unmatched.

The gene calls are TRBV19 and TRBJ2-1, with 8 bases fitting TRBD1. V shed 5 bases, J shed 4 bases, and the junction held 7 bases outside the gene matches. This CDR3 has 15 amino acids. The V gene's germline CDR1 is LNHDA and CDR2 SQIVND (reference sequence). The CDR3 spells CASSYADRGYNEQFF. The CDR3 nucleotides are TGTGCCAGTAGTTATGCCGACAGGGGTTACAATGAGCAGTTCTTC.

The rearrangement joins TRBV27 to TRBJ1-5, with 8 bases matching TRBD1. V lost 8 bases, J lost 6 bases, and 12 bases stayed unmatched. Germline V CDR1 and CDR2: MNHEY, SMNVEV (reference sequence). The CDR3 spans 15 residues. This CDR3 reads CASGRGGRGLQPQHF. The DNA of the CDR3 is TGTGCCAGCGGGAGGGGGGGCAGGGGGCTTCAGCCCCAGCATTTT.

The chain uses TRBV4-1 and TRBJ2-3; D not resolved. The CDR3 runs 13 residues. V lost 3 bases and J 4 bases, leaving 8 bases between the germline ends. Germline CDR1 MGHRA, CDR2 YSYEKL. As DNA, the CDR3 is TGCGCCAGCAGCCAGCAAGGAGCAGATACGCAGTATTTT. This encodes CASSQQGADTQYF.

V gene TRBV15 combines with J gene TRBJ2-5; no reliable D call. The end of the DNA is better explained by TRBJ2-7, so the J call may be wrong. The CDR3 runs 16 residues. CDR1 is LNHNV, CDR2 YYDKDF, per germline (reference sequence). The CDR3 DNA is TGTGCCACCAGCAGAGTTCCCCCTCTGGCGAACTACGAGCAGTACTTC. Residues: CATSRVPPLANYEQYF.

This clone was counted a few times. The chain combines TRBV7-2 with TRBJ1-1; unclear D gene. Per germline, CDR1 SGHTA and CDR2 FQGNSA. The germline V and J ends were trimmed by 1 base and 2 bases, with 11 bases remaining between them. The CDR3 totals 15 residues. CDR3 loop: CASSLGSAGNTEAFF. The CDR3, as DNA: TGTGCCAGCAGCTTAGGTAGCGCCGGAAACACTGAAGCTTTCTTT. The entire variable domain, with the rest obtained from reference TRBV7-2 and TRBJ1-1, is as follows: GAGVSQSPSNKVTEKGKDVELRCDPISGHTALYWYRQSLGQGLEFLIYFQGNSAPDKSGLPSDRFSAERTGGSVSTLTIQRTQQEDSAVYLCASSLGSAGNTEAFFGQGTRLTVV.

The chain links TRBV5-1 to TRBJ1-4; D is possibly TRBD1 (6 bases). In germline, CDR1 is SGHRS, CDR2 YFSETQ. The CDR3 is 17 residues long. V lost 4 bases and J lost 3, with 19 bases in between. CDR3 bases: TGCGCCAGCAGCGGCGGACAGACCTCTTTCCCTAATGAAAAACTGTTTTTT. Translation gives CASSGGQTSFPNEKLFF.

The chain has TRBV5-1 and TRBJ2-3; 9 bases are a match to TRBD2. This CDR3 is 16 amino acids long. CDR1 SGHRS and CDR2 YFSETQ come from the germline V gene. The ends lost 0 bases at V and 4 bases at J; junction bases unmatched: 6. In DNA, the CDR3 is TGCGCCAGCAGCTTGGCCTTGGCGGGGGGGCCAGATACGCAGTATTTT. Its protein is CASSLALAGGPDTQYF. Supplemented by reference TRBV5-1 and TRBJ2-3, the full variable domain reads KAGVTQTPRYLIKTRGQQVTLSCSPISGHRSVSWYQQTPGQGLQFLFEYFSETQRNKGNFPGRFSGRQFSNSRSEMNVSTLELGDSALYLCASSLALAGGPDTQYFGPGTRLTVL.

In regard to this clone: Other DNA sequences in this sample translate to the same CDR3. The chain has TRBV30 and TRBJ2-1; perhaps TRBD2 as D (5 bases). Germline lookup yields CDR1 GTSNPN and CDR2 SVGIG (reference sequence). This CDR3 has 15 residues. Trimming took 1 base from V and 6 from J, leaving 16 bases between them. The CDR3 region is CAWSANGDYRNEQFF. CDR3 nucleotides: TGTGCCTGGAGTGCCAACGGGGATTACCGCAATGAGCAGTTCTTC. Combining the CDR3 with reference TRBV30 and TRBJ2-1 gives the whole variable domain SQTIHQWPATLVQPVGSPLSLECTVEGTSNPNLYWYRQAAGRGLQLLFYSVGIGQISSEVPQNLSASRPQDRQFILSSKKLLLSDSGFYLCAWSANGDYRNEQFFGPGTRLTVL.

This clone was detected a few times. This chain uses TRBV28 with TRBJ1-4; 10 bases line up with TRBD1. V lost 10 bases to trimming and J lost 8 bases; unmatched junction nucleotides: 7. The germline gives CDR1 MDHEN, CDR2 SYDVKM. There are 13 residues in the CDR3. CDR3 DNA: TGTGCCACCGACAGGGGGCGAGGGGAAAAACTGTTTTTT. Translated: CATDRGRGEKLFF.

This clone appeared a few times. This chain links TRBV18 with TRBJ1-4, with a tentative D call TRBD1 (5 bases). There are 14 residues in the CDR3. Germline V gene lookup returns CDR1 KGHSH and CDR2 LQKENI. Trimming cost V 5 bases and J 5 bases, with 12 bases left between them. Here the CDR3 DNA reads TGTGCCAGCTCAGTAGGGGCCGAGAATGAAAAACTGTTTTTT. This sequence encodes CASSVGAENEKLFF.

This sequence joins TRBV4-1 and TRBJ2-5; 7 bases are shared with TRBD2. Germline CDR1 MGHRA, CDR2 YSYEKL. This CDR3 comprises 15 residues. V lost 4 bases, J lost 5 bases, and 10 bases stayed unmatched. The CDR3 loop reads CASSPGGGRRETQYF. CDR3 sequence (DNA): TGCGCCAGCAGCCCTGGGGGGGGTCGAAGGGAGACCCAGTACTTC.